The next 12 T cell receptor beta chains were all read from a single sample in a study of response to subunit inactivated influenza vaccine. MiXCR, applied by TCRdb to the RT-PCR reads, yields one record per CDR3 protein. The table shows about 540,000 distinct CDR3 sequences, with around a quarter occurring only once. These sequences were also reported in another study, on T cells expressing NK-cell markers. That paper notes: Libraries used 5'RACE template switching adding universal primer site and UMIs.

Source: CD4+ T cells sorted from PBMCs, taken about 13 days after vaccination. These receptors were taken from a man between 45 and 60 years old who received an inactivated influenza vaccine.

V and J are TRBV10-3 and TRBJ1-5; possible D gene TRBD1, 5 bases. This CDR3 contains 14 residues. CDR1 ENHRY and CDR2 SYGVKD come from the germline V gene. V gave up 4 bases and J gave up 7 bases, with 14 bases separating them. This CDR3 is CAISAVGVGQPQHF. In DNA form, the CDR3 reads TGTGCCATCAGTGCGGTAGGGGTTGGGCAGCCCCAGCATTTT.

This chain connects TRBV5-1 to TRBJ2-3, with D perhaps TRBD1 (6 bases). CDR3 length: 16 residues. CDR1 SGHRS and CDR2 YFSETQ come from the germline V gene. Trimming took 0 bases from V and 4 from J, leaving 15 bases between them. This CDR3 reads CASSLEAGDRADTQYF. The CDR3 nucleotides are TGCGCCAGCAGCTTGGAGGCAGGGGATAGAGCAGATACGCAGTATTTT.

This rearrangement joins TRBV2 to TRBJ2-7, with TRBD2 as a possible D gene (6 bases). CDR1 and CDR2 (germline): SNHLY, FYNNEI. V lost 8 bases and J 2 bases, leaving 13 bases between the germline ends. CDR3 size: 13 residues. CDR3 loop: CASGGAGTYEQYF. The CDR3 DNA reads as TGTGCCAGCGGCGGGGCAGGGACCTACGAGCAGTACTTC.

The genes are TRBV20-1 and TRBJ2-7; D remains unclear. The CDR3 is 12 amino acids. The V end lost 3 bases, the J end lost 1 base, and 7 bases lay between the germline ends. Per germline, CDR1 DFQATT and CDR2 SNEGSKA (reference sequence). The CDR3 is CSASWQSYEQYF. CDR3 DNA: TGCAGTGCTAGTTGGCAGTCCTACGAGCAGTACTTC.

The V call is TRBV28, the J call TRBJ1-5, with D perhaps matching TRBD1 (6 bases). V lost 5 bases and J lost 0, with 17 bases in between. From germline, CDR1 is MDHEN and CDR2 SYDVKM. The CDR3 extends over 17 amino acids. CDR3 sequence: CASSAWTQGPSNQPQHF. CDR3 sequence (DNA): TGTGCCAGCAGTGCCTGGACTCAGGGGCCTAGCAATCAGCCCCAGCATTTT.

The V gene is TRBV25-1, the J gene TRBJ2-1; TRBD2 matches at 7 bases. Germline V gene sequence: CDR1 MGHDK, CDR2 SYGVNS. The trim removed 8 bases at V and 7 bases at J, leaving 8 bases unmatched. The CDR3 has 13 amino acids. The CDR3 spells CASGRGMGNEQFF. DNA for the CDR3: TGTGCCAGCGGGAGGGGAATGGGGAATGAGCAGTTCTTC.

This clonotype appeared a few times. The chain employs TRBV3-1 and TRBJ2-1; the D gene is possibly TRBD1 (6 bases). Germline CDR1 is LGHDT and CDR2 is YNNKEL (reference sequence). The V end lost 1 base, the J end lost 9 bases, and 10 bases lay between the germline ends. CDR3 length equals 13 residues. The CDR3 spells CASSQVGGTEQFF. For the CDR3, the DNA is TGTGCCAGCAGCCAAGTAGGGGGTACTGAGCAGTTCTTC.

J is TRBJ1-5 and V is TRBV6-6; D uncertain. Germline V gives CDR1 MNHNY, CDR2 SVGAGI (reference sequence). V gave up 8 bases and J gave up 0 bases, with 5 bases separating them. The CDR3 runs to 12 residues. The CDR3 region has the DNA TGTGCCAGCTGCCTTAGCAATCAGCCCCAGCATTTT. Its translation: CASCLSNQPQHF.

The CDR3 DNA reads as TGTGCCAGCAGGCGGACAGGGGCCGTAATACGCTCCTACAATGAGCAGTTCTTC. This encodes CASRRTGAVIRSYNEQFF. The chain combines TRBV6-1 with TRBJ2-1; 9 bases line up with TRBD1. Germline-derived CDR1 and CDR2 are MNHNS and SASEGT. The trim removed 6 bases at V and 0 bases at J, leaving 12 bases unmatched. This CDR3 region has 18 residues.

The chain couples TRBV28 to TRBJ2-7; tentatively, D is TRBD2 (6 bases). V was trimmed by 4 bases and J by 10 bases, leaving 11 bases between them. Germline assignment: CDR1 MDHEN and CDR2 SYDVKM. The CDR3 is 11 amino acids. CDR3 sequence: CASSWGDRQYF. The CDR3 region has the DNA TGTGCCAGCAGTTGGGGGGACCGCCAGTACTTC.

This clonotype has more than one count but fewer than ten. J is TRBJ2-3 and V is TRBV12-3 or TRBV12-4; 9 bases map to TRBD1. This CDR3 has 13 residues. V dropped 8 bases and J dropped 5; count of bases not matched to a gene: 5. As DNA, the CDR3 is TGTGCCAGCGGAAGACAGGGGGGAGATACGCAGTATTTT. Translating it yields CASGRQGGDTQYF.

The rearrangement uses TRBV12-3 or TRBV12-4 and TRBJ2-5; possibly TRBD1 for D (6 bases). The CDR3 is made up of 15 amino acids. The germline V and J ends were trimmed by 4 bases and 5 bases, with 17 bases remaining between them. The CDR3 here is CASSYSGTPGETQYF. In nucleotides, the CDR3 is TGTGCCAGCAGTTACTCCGGGACACCTGGGGAGACCCAGTACTTC.